What follows is one T cell receptor beta chain and its context. Trimming removed 5 bases from V and 9 bases from J; junction bases left unmatched: 9. Germline V gives CDR1 KGHSH, CDR2 LQKENI. The CDR3 runs to 14 residues. This sample was included in a study of PD-L1 blockade in urothelial cancer. Study background: Blood analyses occurred 3 weeks (second dose) and 6 weeks post treatment start.

PCRs each included synthetic TCR analog templates spiked in. TCRdb's table, derived via immunoSEQ multiplex PCR, lists solely in-frame clones and lacks some. The repertoire consists of tens of thousands of clones, with approximately 86% occurring once and the leading ten covering roughly a tenth. Described time point: peripheral blood 6 weeks after treatment start. The sequence was obtained from a man in his sixties with urothelial cancer. Sequencing used PBMCs, obtained around atezolizumab (anti-PD-L1) treatment. The chain couples TRBV18 to TRBJ2-1; the match to TRBD2 covers 8 bases. The CDR3 DNA reads TGTGCCAGCTCATTCGGGACTAGGTTTGCTGAGCAGTTCTTC. Translating gives CASSFGTRFAEQFF.